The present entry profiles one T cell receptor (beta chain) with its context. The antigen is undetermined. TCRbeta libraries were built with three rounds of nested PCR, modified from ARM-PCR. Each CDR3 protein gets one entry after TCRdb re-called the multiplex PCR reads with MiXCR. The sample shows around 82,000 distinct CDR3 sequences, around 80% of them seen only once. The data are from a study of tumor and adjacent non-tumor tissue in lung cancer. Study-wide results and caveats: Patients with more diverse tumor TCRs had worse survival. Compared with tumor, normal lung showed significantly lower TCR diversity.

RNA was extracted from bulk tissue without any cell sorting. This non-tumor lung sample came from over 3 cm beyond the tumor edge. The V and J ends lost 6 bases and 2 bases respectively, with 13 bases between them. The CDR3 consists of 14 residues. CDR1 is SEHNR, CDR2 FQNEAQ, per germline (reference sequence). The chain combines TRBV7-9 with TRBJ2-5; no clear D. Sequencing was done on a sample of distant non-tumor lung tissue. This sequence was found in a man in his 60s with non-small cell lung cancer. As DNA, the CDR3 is TGTGCCAGCAGATTGGACGGCGCGCAAGAGACCCAGTACTTC. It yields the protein CASRLDGAQETQYF. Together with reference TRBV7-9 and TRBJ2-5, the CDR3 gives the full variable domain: DTGVSQNPRHKITKRGQNVTFRCDPISEHNRLYWYRQTLGQGPEFLTYFQNEAQLEKSRLLSDRFSAERPKGSFSTLEIQRTEQGDSAMYLCASRLDGAQETQYFGPGTRLLVL.